What follows is one T cell receptor beta chain and its context. The clone's antigen remains unknown. Base-call qualities are not available, and no considerably larger clone is one nucleotide away. The sample is drawn from a study of shared clonotypes between healthy human individuals (dated by TCRdb to 2018 to 2020). Regarding the research as a whole: A couple of women and a few men aged 18 to 49 years were included in the cohort. To increase sequencing depth and limit assay-specific biases, TCR repertoire library preparation and sequencing were carried out by different laboratories using diverse techniques. Leukapheresis yielded between about 0.94 and 9 billion PBMCs per donor. For each donor, three plates each were used for CD4 naive and CD4 memory, two plates were used for CD8 naive, and one plate was used for CD8 memory. To estimate repertoire size and how much clonotype sharing occurs between individuals, the study deeply sequenced the blood TCR repertoires of five healthy adults.

Donors were healthy HIV-negative adults with no recently reported acute infections or vaccinations. Every donor was a Caucasian adult residing in Nashville, Tennessee, USA. Magnetic negative selection was used to enrich CD4+ T cells, after which naive cells were positively selected on CD45RA and the negative fraction became the memory subset. After blood collection by leukapheresis, PBMCs were isolated using Ficoll-Histopaque density gradient centrifugation and then cryopreserved in the vapor phase of liquid nitrogen. Purity and quantity of every magnetically sorted T cell population were checked by analytical flow cytometry. Genomic DNA was isolated from each sorted fraction and quantified by UV absorbance on a Nanodrop 2000c. Using the deep immunoSEQ assay, TCR CDR3 regions were amplified from genomic DNA by multiplex PCR. Extracted genomic DNA from each cell subset was distributed evenly across all wells of several immunoSEQ 96-well plates, and each plate was treated as a replicate. For sorted subsets, each replicate PCR was loaded with roughly 0.2 ug genomic DNA, equivalent to 32,000 or so T cell genomes. Purified libraries were quantified with a Qubit 3.0 fluorometer, sized on a Bioanalyzer 2100, and re-quantified with the KAPA Library Quantification kit. Each immunoSEQ 96-well plate was sequenced on its own single-read 150-cycle Illumina NextSeq 550 flow cell. In the authors' own workflow: The immunoSEQ output contained only junctional sequences without quality scores, so filtering could not match that applied to full-length reads. To assign V/J genes and CDR3, sequences were annotated against IMGT germline references using PyIR, a Python wrapper for IgBLAST v1.9. Reads were filtered out if the reads had weak V/J assignments (E-value above 1e-6), no CDR3, stop codons, out-of-frame junctions, or ambiguous translated residues. V3J clonotypes were defined as sequences sharing an identical inferred V gene, J gene, and CDR3 amino acid sequence. The percentage overlap between two repertoires was calculated by dividing the number of shared unique clonotypes by the size of the smaller repertoire. Richness of each repertoire was evaluated using RTK rarefaction, the Chao1 estimator, and Recon v2.1 estimates of unobserved clonotypes. Generation probabilities were computed with OLGA for all TCRbeta clonotypes obtained by the gDNA method from four donors. The clones in this table, taken by TCRdb from immuneACCESS, are in-frame only. Not every clone is retained; where verified, under half of the shortfall comes from an unresolved V gene, and the cause of the rest is unknown. The V and J calls and clone size were taken over from that table, and D and trimming were inferred from the DNA. The sample table holds about 2.4 million clones, of which approximately 94% were seen once. Roughly 0.36% of the sample lies in the top ten.

Study-wide conclusions, independent of this receptor: Because the study included a small number of donors, the genetic and exposure-history diversity represented was limited. Only blood was sampled, and tissue TCR repertoires likely differ from those in blood. Based on pairwise subsampling, the degree of clonotype sharing among donors was expected to be affected by sequencing depth. When a handful of donors were compared, the shared fraction of clonotypes was 5% to 6.5% for naive CD4, about 4% for naive CD8, 2.3% for memory CD4, and less than 0.5% for memory CD8. Even with the large sequencing depth, rarefaction of the sorted-subset datasets indicated that sequencing was incomplete. Estimated clonotype richness was generally larger for naive than for memory subsets. Compared with non-shared clonotypes, clonotypes shared by all four sorted-subset donors had higher generation probabilities.

The germline V and J ends show losses of 0 bases and 0 bases respectively, and no gene match explains 7 bases of the junction. There are 19 amino acids in the CDR3, from cysteine to phenylalanine inclusive. The DNA shown is the 57-base CDR3, in frame from base 1. The germline V gene gives CDR1 as SGDLS and CDR2 as YYNGEE. The sample consisted of naive CD4+ T cells from PBMCs. What the cell subset or site label conveys for this sample: CD45RA+ positively selected. The receptor's source is a man younger than 30 in good health. Some clones in this sample may be carry-over from other donors' samples. Recombination joined TRBV9 with TRBJ2-6; 9 central nucleotides agree with TRBD1. CDR3 reads: CASSVEVGTGSSGANVLTF. In nucleotide form, the sequence is TGTGCCAGCAGCGTAGAAGTAGGGACAGGGAGCTCTGGGGCCAACGTCCTGACTTTC.